This T cell receptor (beta chain) was recovered during a study of blood T cells in healthy people across ages. Broader study findings: A roughly linear fall in TCR beta diversity per million T cells was seen with increasing age. Changes seen in expanded clonotypes were possibly confounded by donor CMV status left unknown. Donors of long life had a larger count of naive CD4+ cells and greater diversity than aged donors.

Germline assignment: CDR1 ENHRY and CDR2 SYGVKD. Trimming shortened V by 3 bases and J by 9 bases, and 21 bases separated the two germline ends. This CDR3 region has 16 residues. The sample holds a few counts of this clonotype. Its target is unknown. Combining a sample-barcoded 5' primer with a J-beta primer mix, a second PCR ran for 7 to 11 cycles. MiXCR, run by TCRdb on the 5' RACE reads, gives a single entry per CDR3 protein. The sample consists of 1.5 million or so distinct CDR3 sequences, 35% to 45% of them appearing once. The V gene is TRBV10-3, the J gene TRBJ2-1; D remains ambiguous. This receptor was taken from a woman aged 18-29 years in good health. Input material: blood. CDR3 DNA sequence: TGTGCCATCAGTGACCCCGCCGCCCCGGCTAACGGTGAGCAGTTCTTC. It encodes CAISDPAAPANGEQFF.